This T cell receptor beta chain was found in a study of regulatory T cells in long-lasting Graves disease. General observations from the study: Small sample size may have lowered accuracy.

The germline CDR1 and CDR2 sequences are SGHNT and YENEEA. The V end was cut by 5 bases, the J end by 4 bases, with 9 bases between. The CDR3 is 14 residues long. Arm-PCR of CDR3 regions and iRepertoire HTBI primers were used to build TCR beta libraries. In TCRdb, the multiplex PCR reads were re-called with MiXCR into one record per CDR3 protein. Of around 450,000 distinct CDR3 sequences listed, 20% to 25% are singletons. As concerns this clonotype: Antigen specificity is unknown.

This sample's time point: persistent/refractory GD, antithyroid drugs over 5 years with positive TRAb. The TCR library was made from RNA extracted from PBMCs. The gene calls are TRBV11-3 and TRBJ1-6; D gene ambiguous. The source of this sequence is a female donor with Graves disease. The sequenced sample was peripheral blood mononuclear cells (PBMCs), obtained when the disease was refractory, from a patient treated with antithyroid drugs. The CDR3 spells CASSQLRYNSPLHF. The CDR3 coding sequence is TGTGCCAGCAGCCAGCTACGTTATAATTCACCCCTCCACTTT.